The source of this TCR beta chain is a study of OX40 agonist ivuxolimab in advanced cancers. Only in-frame clones appear in the TCRdb table, and some are missing; sequencing was by immunoSEQ multiplex PCR. This table has 72,000 or so clones, approximately 86% appearing once. Germline CDR1 and CDR2: LNHDA and SQIVND (reference sequence). J gave up 6 bases and V 7 bases, and 9 bases lay outside the gene matches. CDR3 length equals 15 residues. This TCR derives from an adult with an advanced solid tumor such as melanoma, head and neck, liver or kidney cancer. Source: CD4+ or CD8+ T cells sorted from blood, taken in a trial of the OX40 agonist ivuxolimab. The V and J genes are TRBV19 and TRBJ2-3, with 11 bases that match TRBD1. CDR3 DNA sequence: TGTGCCAGTACCGCCTTTGGACAGGGGGCCGATACGCAGTATTTT. It yields the protein CASTAFGQGADTQYF.